This entry lists 2 T cell receptor beta chains sequenced from one sample in a study of identifying expanded T cells in peripheral blood (dated by TCRdb to between 2017 and 2020). The method was the immunoSEQ multiplex PCR assay. The table was pulled from immuneACCESS by TCRdb, which kept in-frame rearrangements only. Such tables lose some clones; where checked, under half of the loss comes from unresolved V genes, and the rest has no known cause. This sample is represented by around 85,000 clones; 89% of them were singletons. The top ten constitute 2.8% of the sample. The sequenced sample consisted of blood. The source is a person aged 18 to 75 in good health.

V gene TRBV7-8 combines with J gene TRBJ1-2; no clear D gene. The CDR3 extends over 16 amino acids. Germline V gene lookup returns CDR1 SGHVS and CDR2 FQNEAQ. Trimming left V 5 bases short and J 8 bases short, with 24 bases between. The CDR3 sequence: CASSPTATFQVSGYTF. The CDR3 region has the DNA TGTGCCAGCAGCCCTACTGCAACGTTTCAGGTTTCCGGCTACACCTTC.

The chain couples TRBV7-6 to TRBJ1-1, with D possibly matching TRBD1 (5 bases). Looked up from germline, CDR1 is SGHVS and CDR2 is FNYEAQ. The CDR3 has 15 amino acids. Deletions cut 5 bases from V and 2 bases from J, with 15 bases between. The chain's CDR3 is CASSPSDRVNTEAFF. The CDR3 DNA sequence: TGTGCCAGCAGCCCTTCCGACAGAGTTAACACTGAAGCTTTCTTT.